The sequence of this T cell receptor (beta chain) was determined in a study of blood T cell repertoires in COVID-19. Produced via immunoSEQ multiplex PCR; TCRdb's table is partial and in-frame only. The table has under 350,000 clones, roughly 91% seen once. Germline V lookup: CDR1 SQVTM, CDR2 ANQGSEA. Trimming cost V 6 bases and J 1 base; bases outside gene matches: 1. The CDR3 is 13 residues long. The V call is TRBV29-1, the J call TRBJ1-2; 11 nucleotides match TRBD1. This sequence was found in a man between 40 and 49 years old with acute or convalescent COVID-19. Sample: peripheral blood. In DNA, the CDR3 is TGCAGCGTGGGACAGGGGGTTAACTATGGCTACACCTTC. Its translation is CSVGQGVNYGYTF.